The 18 T cell receptor beta chains presented below share a single source sample, sequenced in a study of T cells in Graves' hyperthyroidism and ophthalmopathy. What was amplified from RNA transcripts were TCR beta CDR3 regions. Using the HTBI primer set, a first-round RT-PCR was run on the TCR CDR3. MiXCR was run by TCRdb on the multiplex PCR reads, yielding one entry per CDR3 protein. The data contain 500,000 to 650,000 distinct CDR3 sequences, about 20% of them singletons. Sequencing used blood. The receptors originated from a man aged 40-50 years with Graves' ophthalmopathy.

This clonotype came up a few times. V usage is TRBV12-3 or TRBV12-4 and J usage is TRBJ2-7; TRBD1 agrees at 7 bases. V lost 0 bases, J lost 0 bases, and 5 bases stayed unmatched. The CDR3 is 16 amino acids. CDR3 coding DNA: TGTGCCAGCAGTTTAGCCGGGACAGAGAGCTCCTACGAGCAGTACTTC. Protein: CASSLAGTESSYEQYF.

This clonotype was observed a handful of times. V gene TRBV7-3 combines with J gene TRBJ1-1, with D maybe TRBD1 (5 bases). The V gene's germline CDR1 is SGHTA and CDR2 FQGTGA. V dropped 2 bases and J dropped 3 bases, with 25 bases sitting between them. The CDR3 spans 19 residues. DNA of the CDR3: TGTGCCAGCAGCTTACATGGCATGGGCCCCAGGGAAAGATACACTGAAGCTTTCTTT. Translation gives CASSLHGMGPRERYTEAFF.

V and J are TRBV4-1 and TRBJ2-5; 8 positions agree with TRBD1. Unmatched junction bases numbered 8, after V lost 0 bases and J lost 5 bases. Germline loops: CDR1 MGHRA, CDR2 YSYEKL. There are 16 residues in the CDR3. The CDR3 spells CASSQEETGGLETQYF. The CDR3 DNA follows: TGCGCCAGCAGCCAAGAAGAAACAGGGGGACTGGAGACCCAGTACTTC.

Only a few counts were recorded for this clonotype. The chain is built from TRBV20-1 and TRBJ1-1; no clear D. The CDR3 covers 12 residues. Germline V gene sequence: CDR1 DFQATT, CDR2 SNEGSKA (reference sequence). Trimming stripped 5 bases from V and 4 bases from J, with 11 bases between. CDR3 in DNA: TGCAGTGCTCCGGACCGTTTCACTGAAGCTTTCTTT. Encoded protein: CSAPDRFTEAFF.

The chain's CDR3 is CSARRLTGAETQYF. CDR3 in DNA: TGCAGTGCTAGACGATTGACTGGTGCAGAGACCCAGTACTTC. The gene calls are TRBV20-1 and TRBJ2-5; D not resolved. The CDR3 totals 14 residues. Germline CDR1 DFQATT, CDR2 SNEGSKA (reference sequence). V lost 2 bases, J lost 4 bases, and 14 bases lay in between.

This clonotype was recorded a few times. The V gene is TRBV6-2 or TRBV6-3, the J gene TRBJ2-6; D may be TRBD1 or TRBD2 (6 bases each). Between the trimmed V and J ends, which lost 2 bases and 2 bases, there was a span of 13 bases. This CDR3 is 17 amino acids long. In germline, CDR1 is MNHEY, CDR2 SVGEGT. The CDR3 DNA follows: TGTGCCAGCAGTTACGGGGGGCTAACTACTGGGGCCAACGTCCTGACTTTC. Its protein is CASSYGGLTTGANVLTF.

This clonotype has just a few counts. The CDR3 nucleotides read TGTGCCAGCTGGACCCCCCTCGGAAGGGGAGGCAACACTGAAGCTTTCTTT. This encodes CASWTPLGRGGNTEAFF. This chain links TRBV27 with TRBJ1-1; tentatively, D is TRBD1 (5 bases). This CDR3 is 17 amino acids long. The V and J ends lost 8 bases and 2 bases respectively, with 24 bases between them. The germline CDR1 and CDR2 sequences are MNHEY and SMNVEV (reference sequence).

This clonotype has ten or more counts. V and J are TRBV6-2 or TRBV6-3 and TRBJ1-1; the D gene is possibly TRBD1 (6 bases). CDR1 is MNHEY and CDR2 is SVGEGT in the germline V gene. The CDR3 sequence is 13 residues long. The V end was cut by 7 bases, the J end by 5 bases, with 14 bases between. CDR3 protein: CASTGGAWTEAFF. The CDR3 DNA sequence: TGTGCCAGCACGGGGGGCGCGTGGACTGAAGCTTTCTTT.

The chain couples TRBV6-1 to TRBJ1-6; unclear D gene. This CDR3 comprises 14 residues. Germline CDR1 MNHNS, CDR2 SASEGT. Between the trimmed V and J ends, which lost 1 base and 14 bases, there was a span of 15 bases. CDR3: CASSEVAPQLTLHF. The CDR3 nucleotides are TGTGCCAGCAGTGAAGTGGCCCCCCAGTTGACCCTCCACTTT.

The table lists this clonotype with many counts. This sequence joins TRBV12-3 or TRBV12-4 and TRBJ2-3; 7 bases line up with TRBD1. The CDR3 has 14 amino acids. Trimming took 6 bases from V and 1 from J; bases not matched to a gene: 4. CDR3 in amino acids: CASRTGTGTDTQYF. CDR3 in DNA: TGTGCCAGCAGGACCGGGACAGGCACAGATACGCAGTATTTT.

There are many counts of this clonotype. The chain carries TRBV3-1 and TRBJ2-5; 12 positions agree with TRBD2. V lost 1 base to trimming and J lost 6 bases; unmatched junction nucleotides: 6. CDR3 size: 16 residues. Germline assignment: CDR1 LGHDT and CDR2 YNNKEL (reference sequence). CDR3 protein: CASSQASGGGLKTQYF. CDR3 sequence (DNA): TGTGCCAGCAGCCAAGCTAGCGGGGGGGGTCTTAAGACCCAGTACTTC.

This clonotype was found a few times. The chain carries TRBV9 and TRBJ1-6, with a possible D match to TRBD1 (6 bases). The germline V and J ends were trimmed by 0 bases and 8 bases, with 12 bases remaining between them. Germline V CDR1 and CDR2: SGDLS, YYNGEE. CDR3 length: 15 residues. CDR3 amino acids: CASSVEGVVDSPLHF. The CDR3 DNA sequence: TGTGCCAGCAGCGTAGAGGGGGTAGTGGATTCACCCCTCCACTTT. Together with reference TRBV9 and TRBJ1-6, the CDR3 gives the full variable domain: DSGVTQTPKHLITATGQRVTLRCSPRSGDLSVYWYQQSLDQGLQFLIQYYNGEERAKGNILERFSAQQFPDLHSELNLSSLELGDSALYFCASSVEGVVDSPLHFGNGTRLTVT.

The chain joins TRBV15 to TRBJ2-2; D gene unclear. V was trimmed by 3 bases and J by 0 bases, leaving 8 bases between them. CDR3 size: 15 residues. Germline-derived CDR1 and CDR2 are LNHNV and YYDKDF (reference sequence). CDR3 bases: TGTGCCACCAGCAGGGCGGAAGCGAACACCGGGGAGCTGTTTTTT. Residues: CATSRAEANTGELFF.

This clonotype appeared a single time. This clone may be a read error of a much larger clone one base away. The chain has TRBV5-1 and TRBJ2-1; D remains unclear. The CDR3 sequence is 12 residues long. Per germline, CDR1 SGHRS and CDR2 YFSETQ. The CDR3 spells CASGLTPNEQFF. The DNA of the CDR3 is TGCGCCAGCGGCTTGACGCCGAATGAGCAGTTCTTC.

J is TRBJ2-6 and V is TRBV7-6; D is uncertain. Germline CDR1 is SGHVS and CDR2 is FNYEAQ. Trimming took 1 base from V and 15 from J, leaving 37 bases between them. This CDR3 contains 21 residues. CDR3 nucleotide sequence: TGTGCCAGCAGCTTAGGGGTTCGGTCCGGCTGGACGTCTGCGCCCGAGAATAGCCTGACTTTC. Translating it yields CASSLGVRSGWTSAPENSLTF.

The chain joins TRBV20-1 to TRBJ2-1; 9 bases fit TRBD2. In germline, CDR1 is DFQATT, CDR2 SNEGSKA (reference sequence). The CDR3 sequence is 14 residues long. Losses at the gene ends were 5 bases for V and 8 bases for J; bases not matched to a gene: 10. In DNA, the CDR3 is TGCAGTGCTTTAGGGCTAGCGGGAAAGGATGAGCAGTTCTTC. Encoded protein: CSALGLAGKDEQFF.

This rearrangement joins TRBV6-1 to TRBJ1-2; D gene uncertain. Per the germline V gene, CDR1 is MNHNS and CDR2 is SASEGT. The CDR3 is 13 amino acids. V lost 2 bases to trimming and J lost 2 bases, with 6 bases between them. CDR3 in amino acids: CASSEQRNYGYTF. DNA of the CDR3: TGTGCCAGCAGTGAACAGCGGAACTATGGCTACACCTTC.

This clonotype was detected ten times or more. This chain links TRBV28 with TRBJ2-5, with TRBD1 matching over 7 bases. The CDR3 extends over 11 amino acids. With 2 bases clipped from V and 13 bases from J, the junction kept 4 bases outside the gene matches. Germline assignment: CDR1 MDHEN and CDR2 SYDVKM. As DNA, the CDR3 is TGTGCCAGCAGTTTACAGGGGGTTTCGTACTTC. Its protein is CASSLQGVSYF.